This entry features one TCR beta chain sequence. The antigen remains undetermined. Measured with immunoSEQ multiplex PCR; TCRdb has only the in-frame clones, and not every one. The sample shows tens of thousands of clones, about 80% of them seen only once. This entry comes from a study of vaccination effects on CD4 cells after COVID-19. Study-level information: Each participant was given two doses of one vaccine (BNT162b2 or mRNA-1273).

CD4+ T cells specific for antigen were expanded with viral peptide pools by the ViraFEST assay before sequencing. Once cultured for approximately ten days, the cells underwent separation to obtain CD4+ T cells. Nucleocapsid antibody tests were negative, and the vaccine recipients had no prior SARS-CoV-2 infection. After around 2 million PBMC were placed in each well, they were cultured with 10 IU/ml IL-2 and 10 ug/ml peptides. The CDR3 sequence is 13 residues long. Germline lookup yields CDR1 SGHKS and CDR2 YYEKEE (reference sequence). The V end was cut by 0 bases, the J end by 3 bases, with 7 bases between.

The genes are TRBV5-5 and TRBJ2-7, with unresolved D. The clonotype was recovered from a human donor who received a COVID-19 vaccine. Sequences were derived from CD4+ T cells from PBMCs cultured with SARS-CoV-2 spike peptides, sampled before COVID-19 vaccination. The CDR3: CASSLAASYEQYV. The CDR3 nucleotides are TGTGCCAGCAGCTTGGCGGCAAGCTACGAGCAGTACGTC.